The 5 T cell receptor beta chains reported below all come from one sample, sequenced in a study of PD-1 blockade in classical Hodgkin lymphoma. The sample's time point: cycle 4 day 1 (C4D1), after around six weeks of nivolumab. Patients all relapsed after autologous stem cell transplantation, and there was variation in brentuximab vedotin exposure. Clones were read by immunoSEQ multiplex PCR, and TCRdb kept only the in-frame ones, dropping some. Among about 93,000 clones listed, around four fifths were seen once. This sample comprised peripheral blood mononuclear cells (PBMCs), obtained before the fourth cycle of nivolumab. These receptors all stem from a human donor with classical Hodgkin lymphoma.

This chain connects TRBV6-5 to TRBJ2-3; 8 nucleotides align to TRBD2. Germline CDR1 MNHEY, CDR2 SVGAGI. The CDR3 covers 16 residues. Unmatched junction bases numbered 7, after V lost 0 bases and J lost 5 bases. CDR3 protein: CASSYSPGGAGDTQYF. CDR3 in DNA: TGTGCCAGCAGTTACTCACCCGGGGGGGCGGGAGATACGCAGTATTTT.

This clone was counted a few times. The rearrangement joins TRBV7-2 to TRBJ2-7, with D possibly matching TRBD1 (6 bases). V lost 5 bases, J lost 2 bases, and 19 bases lay in between. From germline, CDR1 is SGHTA and CDR2 FQGNSA. The CDR3 runs to 16 residues. This CDR3 is CASSGALQGATYEQYF. The CDR3 DNA sequence: TGTGCCAGCAGCGGAGCCCTACAGGGTGCCACCTACGAGCAGTACTTC.

This sequence joins TRBV5-1 and TRBJ1-2; TRBD1 agrees at 8 bases. Trimming cost V 3 bases and J 8 bases; bases outside gene matches: 6. The CDR3 consists of 13 residues. Germline V CDR1 and CDR2: SGHRS, YFSETQ. In DNA, the CDR3 is TGCGCCAGCAGCTCGGACAGGGCTGGGGGCTACACCTTC. Its protein product is CASSSDRAGGYTF.

This clone was counted a single time. The rearrangement joins TRBV4-2 to TRBJ2-7; TRBD1 agrees at 7 bases. V gave up 3 bases and J gave up 2 bases; unmatched junction bases: 4. Germline values: CDR1 LGHNA, CDR2 YNFKEQ. The CDR3 contains 14 residues. DNA of the CDR3: TGTGCCAGCAGCCACGTAACAGGGGCCTACGAGCAGTACTTC. It yields the protein CASSHVTGAYEQYF.

This clone appeared once. The V call is TRBV19, the J call TRBJ2-7; perhaps TRBD1 as D (5 bases). This CDR3 has 14 residues. V gave up 3 bases and J gave up 3 bases, with 12 bases separating them. From germline, CDR1 is LNHDA and CDR2 SQIVND (reference sequence). CDR3 coding DNA: TGTGCCAGTAGTATCTCCGACAGAGACTACGAGCAGTACTTC. Translating gives CASSISDRDYEQYF.